Shown below are 24 T cell receptor beta chains from a single sample sequenced in a study of CD8+CD57+ T cells in acquired aplastic anemia (dated by TCRdb to the late 2010s). The sequencing machine was an Illumina HiSeq 2000. Profiling of TCR beta VDJ combinations and CDR3 sequences used genomic DNA as the template. In-frame beta chains were kept once TCRdb had trimmed the public reads at Q25 with fastp and called clones with MiXCR. Entries are consolidated by CDR3 protein sequence, retaining the most common genes and DNA. Across this sample there are some 180,000 distinct CDR3 sequences, with just over 45% seen only once. The top ten clonotypes cover about 2.9% of the sample. The sequencing sample was made of sorted CD4+, CD8+, or CD8+CD57+ T cells (not recorded which) from PBMCs. The receptors were sampled from a human donor in good health.

This clonotype appeared many times. V usage is TRBV10-2 and J usage is TRBJ2-5; 13 nucleotides align to TRBD2. Germline trimming cut 10 bases from V and 5 bases from J; bases unmatched to any gene: 10. The CDR3 sequence is 15 residues long. Germline V gene data show CDR1 as WSHSY and CDR2 as SAAADI. CDR3 loop: CAISRLAGGRETQYF. DNA for the CDR3: TGCGCCATTTCGCGACTAGCGGGAGGTAGGGAGACCCAGTACTTC.

The V gene is TRBV13, the J gene TRBJ1-6, with D uncertain. V was shortened by 7 bases and J by 6 bases, with 13 bases between the two germline ends. The CDR3 covers 14 residues. Germline V gene lookup returns CDR1 PRHDT and CDR2 FYEKMQ (reference sequence). The CDR3 nucleotides read TGTGCCAGCACCCCGGGTTACGGTAATTCACCCCTCCACTTT. It translates to CASTPGYGNSPLHF.

The chain recombines TRBV10-3 with TRBJ1-6, with 9 bases identical to TRBD1. With 4 bases clipped from V and 4 bases from J, the junction kept 5 bases outside the gene matches. Germline V gene lookup returns CDR1 ENHRY and CDR2 SYGVKD. The CDR3 totals 16 residues. The CDR3 DNA is TGTGCCATCAGTGGGACAGGGGCTCCATATAATTCACCCCTCCACTTT. This encodes CAISGTGAPYNSPLHF.

The chain links TRBV7-3 to TRBJ1-6; tentative D call: TRBD1 (5 bases). CDR3 length equals 13 residues. Germline values: CDR1 SGHTA, CDR2 FQGTGA. Trimming took off 5 bases at V and 10 bases at J, with 12 bases between the two ends. CDR3 sequence: CASSQSGGSPLHF. CDR3 nucleotide sequence: TGTGCCAGCAGCCAAAGCGGGGGGTCACCCCTCCACTTT.

This rearrangement joins TRBV30 to TRBJ1-2; maybe TRBD1 (6 bases). Germline V lookup: CDR1 GTSNPN, CDR2 SVGIG (reference sequence). Trimming removed 2 bases at V and 6 bases at J, with 10 bases between. CDR3 length: 12 amino acids. CDR3 region: CAWSHRVNGYTF. CDR3 sequence (DNA): TGTGCCTGGAGTCACAGGGTGAATGGCTACACCTTC.

This clonotype was recorded at least ten times. The chain joins TRBV9 to TRBJ2-3; no firm D call. This CDR3 spans 13 amino acids. Germline lookup yields CDR1 SGDLS and CDR2 YYNGEE. V lost 3 bases to trimming and J lost 5 bases, with 10 bases between them. CDR3 region: CASSGTLRDTQYF. The CDR3 nucleotides are TGTGCCAGCAGCGGGACCCTTAGAGATACGCAGTATTTT.

This clonotype was counted ten times or more. This chain links TRBV12-3 or TRBV12-4 with TRBJ1-6; TRBD1 is a possible D gene (5 bases). The CDR3 has 15 residues. The V gene lost 0 bases and the J gene lost 7 bases, with 10 bases spanning the gap. CDR3 nucleotide sequence: TGTGCCAGCAGTTTAGCGCTGGGGCGGAATTCACCCCTCCACTTT. Its translation: CASSLALGRNSPLHF.

Notes on this clonotype: The junction shows a germline mismatch at one end, possibly a read error. The chain joins TRBV20-1 to TRBJ2-1; D is possibly TRBD1 (5 bases). The germline CDR1 and CDR2 sequences are DFQATT and SNEGSKA (reference sequence). This CDR3 is 11 amino acids long. CDR3 nucleotide sequence: TGCAGTGCTAGAGAGGACACCCTGATGGTCTTC. Residues: CSAREDTLMVF.

The V call is TRBV10-3, the J call TRBJ2-2; 9 bases line up with TRBD1. CDR3 length equals 14 residues. V shed 7 bases and J 4 bases; nucleotides not matched to a gene: 4. The germline gives CDR1 ENHRY, CDR2 SYGVKD. For the CDR3, the DNA is TGTGCCATCAAAGGGACAGGGAGCACCGGGGAGCTGTTTTTT. As protein: CAIKGTGSTGELFF.

V is TRBV20-1 and J is TRBJ2-5, with a possible D match to TRBD2 (6 bases). With 3 bases removed from V and 2 bases from J, the gap between germline ends came to 19 bases. This CDR3 comprises 16 residues. Germline V lookup: CDR1 DFQATT, CDR2 SNEGSKA (reference sequence). The CDR3 protein is CSASRNPGTLQETQYF. CDR3 DNA: TGCAGTGCTAGCCGCAATCCCGGGACTTTACAAGAGACCCAGTACTTC.

This clonotype has at least ten counts. The chain has TRBV7-2 and TRBJ2-1; 11 bases line up with TRBD2. V lost 0 bases, J lost 10 bases, and 8 bases stayed unmatched. The CDR3 length is 16 residues. CDR1 and CDR2 from the germline V gene are SGHTA and FQGNSA. CDR3 sequence reads: CASSLARTVAGGEQFF. The DNA for the CDR3 is TGTGCCAGCAGCTTAGCGCGTACGGTAGCGGGAGGGGAGCAGTTCTTC.

The rearrangement uses TRBV7-9 and TRBJ1-1, with unresolved D. Trimming took 1 base from V and 0 from J, leaving 6 bases between them. Germline CDR1 is SEHNR and CDR2 is FQNEAQ (reference sequence). The CDR3 has 14 residues. CDR3: CASSLGFMNTEAFF. The CDR3 coding sequence is TGTGCCAGCAGCTTAGGGTTTATGAACACTGAAGCTTTCTTT.

This clonotype came up many times. The chain joins TRBV10-3 to TRBJ2-1; the D gene is possibly TRBD1 (5 bases). The CDR3 contains 19 residues. CDR1 and CDR2 from the germline V gene are ENHRY and SYGVKD. V gave up 0 bases and J gave up 9 bases, with 27 bases separating them. The CDR3 loop reads CAISESQTGSVPGSTEQFF. CDR3 in DNA: TGTGCCATCAGTGAGTCCCAAACAGGATCCGTGCCGGGTTCCACTGAGCAGTTCTTC.

The sample holds many counts of this clonotype. V gene TRBV6-1 combines with J gene TRBJ2-1; D might be TRBD2 (6 bases). The CDR3 is 15 amino acids. Germline V gives CDR1 MNHNS, CDR2 SASEGT. Trimming took 4 bases from V and 0 from J, leaving 10 bases between them. CDR3: CASSAPGSSYNEQFF. CDR3 DNA sequence: TGTGCCAGCAGTGCCCCCGGGAGCTCCTACAATGAGCAGTTCTTC.

This clonotype was picked up many times. The rearrangement uses TRBV9 and TRBJ1-1; no reliable D call. The CDR3 spans 14 residues. V dropped 3 bases and J dropped 0 bases, with 9 bases sitting between them. Per germline, CDR1 SGDLS and CDR2 YYNGEE. The CDR3 region is CASSAARMNTEAFF. In DNA form, the CDR3 reads TGTGCCAGCAGCGCCGCCCGAATGAACACTGAAGCTTTCTTT.

The chain employs TRBV20-1 and TRBJ1-1; D unclear. The length of the CDR3 is 13 residues. CDR1 is DFQATT, CDR2 SNEGSKA, per germline (reference sequence). V lost 3 bases and J 8 bases, leaving 16 bases between the germline ends. CDR3 protein: CSASRLSTPEAFF. Here the CDR3 DNA reads TGCAGTGCTAGTCGGCTCTCAACCCCCGAAGCTTTCTTT.

This clonotype was seen many times. The chain is built from TRBV4-2 and TRBJ2-3; 8 bases fit TRBD1. Germline loops: CDR1 LGHNA, CDR2 YNFKEQ. The V segment lost 1 base and the J segment 2 bases; nucleotides outside the gene matches: 2. This CDR3 contains 15 residues. For the CDR3, the DNA is TGTGCCAGCAGCCAAGGGACAGGGTACACAGATACGCAGTATTTT. Translated: CASSQGTGYTDTQYF.

This clonotype was observed at least ten times. The rearrangement uses TRBV29-1 and TRBJ2-3, with 9 bases lining up with TRBD1. V shed 7 bases, J shed 2 bases, and the junction held 4 bases outside the gene matches. Germline lookup yields CDR1 SQVTM and CDR2 ANQGSEA. The CDR3 has 13 residues. CDR3 sequence reads: CSAGTGFTDTQYF. As DNA, the CDR3 is TGCAGCGCCGGGACAGGGTTCACAGATACGCAGTATTTT.

The V gene is TRBV11-2, the J gene TRBJ2-1; the match to TRBD2 covers 10 bases. CDR1 and CDR2 from the germline V gene are SGHAT and FQNNGV. The CDR3 contains 15 residues. The J segment lost 7 bases and the V segment lost 3 bases, leaving 6 bases of the junction unmatched. The CDR3 region is CASSFWSSGSNEQFF. For the CDR3, the DNA is TGTGCCAGCAGCTTTTGGTCTAGCGGGAGTAATGAGCAGTTCTTC.

This clonotype was detected once. The chain couples TRBV11-1 to TRBJ2-7; TRBD1 aligns across 10 bases. After removal of 7 bases from V and 3 bases from J, the junction contained 12 bases not matched to a gene. This CDR3 is 16 amino acids long. In germline, CDR1 is SGHAT, CDR2 FQDESV (reference sequence). CDR3 sequence reads: CASTLGQGEGLYEQYF. The CDR3 nucleotides are TGTGCCAGCACCCTAGGACAGGGGGAGGGGCTCTACGAGCAGTACTTC.

This clonotype was recorded many times. V gene TRBV19 combines with J gene TRBJ1-5; possibly TRBD1 for D (5 bases). CDR3 length equals 14 residues. Deletions cut 8 bases from V and 1 base from J, with 12 bases between. CDR1 is LNHDA, CDR2 SQIVND, per germline (reference sequence). CDR3 nucleotides: TGTGCCAGTGAGGACAAGGGCAGCAATCAGCCCCAGCATTTT. Its translation: CASEDKGSNQPQHF.

This chain uses TRBV13 with TRBJ1-2; perhaps TRBD1 as D (5 bases). V was clipped by 5 bases and J by 7 bases, with 14 bases between them. This CDR3 is built from 13 residues. Germline CDR1 is PRHDT and CDR2 is FYEKMQ (reference sequence). Written as DNA, the CDR3 is TGTGCCAGCAGCCGTTCACTCCAGGGTGGCTACACCTTC. Protein: CASSRSLQGGYTF.

This clonotype was seen ten or more times. The chain carries TRBV29-1 and TRBJ2-2; D tentatively reads TRBD1 or TRBD2 (5 bases each). CDR3 length: 12 amino acids. Germline V gene lookup returns CDR1 SQVTM and CDR2 ANQGSEA. Trimming took off 5 bases at V and 6 bases at J, with 10 bases between the two ends. The CDR3 nucleotides are TGCAGCGTTAGGGGAGCCCCCGGGGAGCTGTTTTTT. As protein: CSVRGAPGELFF.

This clonotype came up a few times. This chain joins TRBV5-4 and TRBJ2-7; 7 bases align to TRBD1. After removal of 0 bases from V and 6 bases from J, the junction contained 18 bases not matched to a gene. In germline, CDR1 is SGHNT, CDR2 YYREEE (reference sequence). There are 18 residues in the CDR3. The chain's CDR3 is CASSLARTGRRPRGEQYF. The CDR3 coding sequence is TGTGCCAGCAGCTTGGCAAGGACAGGAAGGAGGCCCCGGGGCGAGCAGTACTTC.